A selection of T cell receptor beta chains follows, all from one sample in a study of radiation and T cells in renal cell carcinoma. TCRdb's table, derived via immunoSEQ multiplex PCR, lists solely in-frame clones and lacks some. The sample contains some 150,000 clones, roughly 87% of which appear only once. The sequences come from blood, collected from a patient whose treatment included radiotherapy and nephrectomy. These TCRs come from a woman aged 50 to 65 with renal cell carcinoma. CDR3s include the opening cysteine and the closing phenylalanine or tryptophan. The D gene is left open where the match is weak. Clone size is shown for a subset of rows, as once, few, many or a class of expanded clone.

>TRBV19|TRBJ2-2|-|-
TGTGCCAGTAGTATCCAGGATGACACCGGGGAGCTGTTTTTT
CASSIQDDTGELFF
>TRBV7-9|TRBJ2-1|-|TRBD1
TGTGCCAGCAGCTCCGGGACAGGGAACGATGAGCAGTTCTTC
CASSSGTGNDEQFF
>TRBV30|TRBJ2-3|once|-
TGTGCCTGGGGGTTGGGGCGGGGTGCAGATACGCAGTATTTT
CAWGLGRGADTQYF
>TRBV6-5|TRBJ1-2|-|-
TGTGCCAGCACTAACCGCCCAGGGAACTATGGCTACACCTTC
CASTNRPGNYGYTF
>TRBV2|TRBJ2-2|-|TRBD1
TGTGCCAGCACCCGGACAGGGAACACCGGGGAGCTGTTTTTT
CASTRTGNTGELFF
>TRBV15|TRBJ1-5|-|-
TGTGCCACCAGCAGAGGAGGGGTAAGCAATCAGCCCCAGCATTTT
CATSRGGVSNQPQHF
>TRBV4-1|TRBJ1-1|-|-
TGCGCCAGCAGCCCCGACAGAGACACTGAAGCTTTCTTT
CASSPDRDTEAFF
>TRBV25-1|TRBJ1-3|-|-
TGTGCCAGCAGTGAATATACCCGAGGATCCTCTGGAAACACCATATATTTT
CASSEYTRGSSGNTIYF
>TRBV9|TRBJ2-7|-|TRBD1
TGTGCCAGCAGCGTAGGGACAGGGAACTACGAGCAGTACTTC
CASSVGTGNYEQYF
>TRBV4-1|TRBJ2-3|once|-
TGCGCCAGCAGCCAGCTTAGGGGGGGTACGCAGTATTTT
CASSQLRGGTQYF
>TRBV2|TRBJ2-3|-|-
TGTGCCAGCAGTGACAGGACAGATACGCAGTATTTT
CASSDRTDTQYF
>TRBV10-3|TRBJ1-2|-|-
TGTGCCATCAGTGAGTCTCTAGGGCGCTATGGCTACACCTTC
CAISESLGRYGYTF
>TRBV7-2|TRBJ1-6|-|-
TGTGCCAGCAGTCACCCCGGGACTGAAGGTAGTTCACCCCTCCACTTT
CASSHPGTEGSSPLHF